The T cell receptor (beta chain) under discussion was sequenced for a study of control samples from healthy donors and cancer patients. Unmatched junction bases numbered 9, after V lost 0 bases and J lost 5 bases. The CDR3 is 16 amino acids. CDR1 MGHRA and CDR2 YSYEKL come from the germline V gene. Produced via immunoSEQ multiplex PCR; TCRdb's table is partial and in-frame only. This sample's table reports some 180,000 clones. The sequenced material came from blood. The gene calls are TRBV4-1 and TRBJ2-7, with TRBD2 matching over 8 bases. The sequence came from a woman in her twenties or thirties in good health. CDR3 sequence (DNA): TGCGCCAGCAGCCAAGACATAGTCGGGACTAGGAACGAGCAGTACTTC. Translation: CASSQDIVGTRNEQYF.